The next 28 T cell receptor beta chains were all read from a single sample in a study of memory CD4+ T cells and cytomegalovirus serostatus. Some clones are missing from TCRdb's copy, which holds only in-frame ones; the method was immunoSEQ multiplex PCR. The table shows around 50,000 clones, with 78% occurring only once. Single viable CD3+CD4+CD8-CD45RO+ cells were sorted as the memory CD4+ T cells. Material for sequencing was memory CD4+ T cells from blood. The origin of the receptors is an adult in good health and CMV-seronegative.

V usage is TRBV28 and J usage is TRBJ2-1; the D is unclear. The V gene lost 3 bases and the J gene lost 4 bases, with 19 bases spanning the gap. CDR1 is MDHEN and CDR2 is SYDVKM in the germline V gene. CDR3 length equals 17 residues. The CDR3 reads CASSFSLDAYLYNEQFF. The DNA for the CDR3 is TGTGCCAGCAGTTTCTCGCTGGATGCCTACCTATACAATGAGCAGTTCTTC.

The rearrangement joins TRBV29-1 to TRBJ2-2, with 12 nucleotides matching TRBD2. V dropped 7 bases and J dropped 5; count of bases not matched to a gene: 11. The CDR3 runs to 16 residues. Germline CDR1 reads SQVTM; CDR2 reads ANQGSEA. The CDR3 region is CSAGNPSGRATGELFF. The CDR3 DNA sequence: TGCAGCGCCGGAAACCCTAGCGGGAGGGCTACCGGGGAGCTGTTTTTT.

The V gene is TRBV5-1, the J gene TRBJ1-2; no definite D call. CDR3 length: 14 amino acids. V was cut by 1 base and J by 4 bases, with 11 bases left in between. In germline, CDR1 is SGHRS, CDR2 YFSETQ. CDR3 residues: CASSLNSLIYGYTF. The DNA of the CDR3 is TGCGCCAGCAGCTTGAACAGCCTCATCTATGGCTACACCTTC.

This CDR3 is CASGRQGELAGTDTQYF. CDR3 nucleotide sequence: TGTGCCAGCGGGAGACAGGGGGAACTAGCGGGGACAGATACGCAGTATTTT. This rearrangement joins TRBV7-9 to TRBJ2-3, with a possible D match to TRBD2 (10 bases). The germline V and J ends were trimmed by 8 bases and 3 bases, with 24 bases remaining between them. This CDR3 has 17 amino acids. In germline, CDR1 is SEHNR, CDR2 FQNEAQ (reference sequence).

The gene calls are TRBV9 and TRBJ2-3; 10 positions agree with TRBD1. CDR3 size: 17 residues. V lost 4 bases and J lost 4; bases outside the gene matches: 12. Per germline, CDR1 SGDLS and CDR2 YYNGEE. CDR3 DNA: TGTGCCAGCAGCCGTCGAGGTGGGACAGGGGCCGCAGATACGCAGTATTTT. It translates to CASSRRGGTGAADTQYF. The full variable domain, in which reference TRBV9 and TRBJ2-3 provide the parts outside the CDR3, is DSGVTQTPKHLITATGQRVTLRCSPRSGDLSVYWYQQSLDQGLQFLIQYYNGEERAKGNILERFSAQQFPDLHSELNLSSLELGDSALYFCASSRRGGTGAADTQYFGPGTRLTVL.

The count of this clone is one. J is TRBJ2-3 and V is TRBV5-1, with 7 bases fitting TRBD2. The junction had 4 bases not matched to a gene; V was cut back by 0 bases and J by 6 bases. The V gene's germline CDR1 is SGHRS and CDR2 YFSETQ. The CDR3 has 14 amino acids. CDR3: CASSLGLAVDTQYF. Written as DNA, the CDR3 is TGCGCCAGCAGCTTGGGACTAGCAGTGGATACGCAGTATTTT.

The chain employs TRBV5-6 and TRBJ1-1; a weak D match, TRBD1 (5 bases). CDR3 length equals 16 residues. V was clipped by 4 bases and J by 0 bases, with 16 bases between them. Germline CDR1 is SGHDT and CDR2 is YYEEEE. CDR3 nucleotide sequence: TGTGCCAGCAGCCCCGAACGGACATCCCTGAACACTGAAGCTTTCTTT. Protein sequence: CASSPERTSLNTEAFF.

In its sample, this clone was seen a few times. The V call is TRBV25-1, the J call TRBJ1-2; D not certain. CDR1 is MGHDK, CDR2 SYGVNS, per germline. V was trimmed by 3 bases and J by 4 bases, leaving 6 bases between them. This CDR3 spans 12 amino acids. The CDR3 region is CASSDLVYGYTF. CDR3 DNA sequence: TGTGCCAGCAGTGACCTGGTCTATGGCTACACCTTC.

The rearrangement joins TRBV19 to TRBJ1-5, with TRBD1 matching over 9 bases. The V gene end was trimmed by 6 bases and the J gene end by 7 bases; junction bases not matched to a gene: 10. CDR1 and CDR2 from the germline V gene are LNHDA and SQIVND (reference sequence). This CDR3 contains 15 residues. CDR3 residues: CASSHYRGLRQPQHF. CDR3 sequence (DNA): TGTGCCAGTAGCCACTACAGGGGGCTACGGCAGCCCCAGCATTTT.

V gene TRBV6-1 combines with J gene TRBJ2-7; 8 nucleotides match TRBD1. Trimming removed 7 bases from V and 3 bases from J; junction bases left unmatched: 11. Germline lookup yields CDR1 MNHNS and CDR2 SASEGT. This CDR3 region has 15 residues. The DNA of the CDR3 is TGTGCCAGCATTCTTGGGACAGGACTGGGCTACGAGCAGTACTTC. Its translation: CASILGTGLGYEQYF.

CDR3 DNA: TGTGCCAGCAGCCCCCTTCTGGGGGGCGCCCGGGAGACCCAGTACTTC. Protein: CASSPLLGGARETQYF. This chain connects TRBV7-2 to TRBJ2-5; D may be TRBD1 or TRBD2 (6 bases each). The germline gives CDR1 SGHTA, CDR2 FQGNSA. The V end lost 5 bases, the J end lost 5 bases, and 21 bases lay between the germline ends. The length of the CDR3 is 16 residues.

The chain recombines TRBV11-2 with TRBJ2-7; 7 bases map to TRBD2. The CDR3 has 16 amino acids. CDR1 is SGHAT, CDR2 FQNNGV, per germline. J gave up 3 bases and V 2 bases, and 10 bases lay outside the gene matches. CDR3 sequence: CASSLNYGGRGYEQYF. The CDR3 nucleotides are TGTGCCAGCAGCTTAAATTACGGCGGGAGAGGCTACGAGCAGTACTTC.

This chain connects TRBV29-1 to TRBJ2-7; possible D gene TRBD1, 6 bases. Trimming pared 0 bases from V and 3 bases from J, leaving 6 bases between. Germline CDR1 reads SQVTM; CDR2 reads ANQGSEA. The CDR3 contains 12 residues. CDR3 nucleotides: TGCAGCGTTGAAGAGGACAGCTACGAGCAGTACTTC. Amino acid sequence: CSVEEDSYEQYF.

The chain combines TRBV18 with TRBJ2-7; D remains unclear. Germline V gene sequence: CDR1 KGHSH, CDR2 LQKENI. This CDR3 has 14 amino acids. Trimming removed 1 base from V and 0 bases from J, with 7 bases in between. CDR3 DNA sequence: TGTGCCAGCTCACCACACACTGACTCCTACGAGCAGTACTTC. It specifies CASSPHTDSYEQYF.

This sequence joins TRBV5-6 and TRBJ2-6; no clear D gene. The CDR3 extends over 15 amino acids. Germline V gene data show CDR1 as SGHDT and CDR2 as YYEEEE. Trimming pared 4 bases from V and 2 bases from J, leaving 10 bases between. CDR3 DNA: TGTGCCAGCAGCCCTCGACTCACTGGGGCCAACGTCCTGACTTTC. This translates into CASSPRLTGANVLTF.

The V and J genes are TRBV18 and TRBJ1-3; D gene unclear. Trimming shortened V by 0 bases and J by 4 bases, and 13 bases separated the two germline ends. This CDR3 contains 16 residues. Germline V CDR1 and CDR2: KGHSH, LQKENI. The CDR3 DNA reads as TGTGCCAGCTCACCACCGGAGAAGGTCCGGGGAAACACCATATATTTT. Its protein is CASSPPEKVRGNTIYF.

The chain links TRBV2 to TRBJ2-1; TRBD2 is a possible D gene (6 bases). The CDR3 spans 18 residues. The V gene's germline CDR1 is SNHLY and CDR2 FYNNEI. Trimming took off 6 bases at V and 7 bases at J, with 28 bases between the two ends. This CDR3 reads CASRQGAGGKDLWNEQFF. The CDR3 DNA is TGTGCCAGCAGACAAGGGGCGGGCGGGAAGGATCTTTGGAATGAGCAGTTCTTC.

V is TRBV5-1 and J is TRBJ2-1; D may be TRBD1 or TRBD2 (7 bases each). The V and J ends lost 0 bases and 13 bases respectively, with 20 bases between them. The CDR3 has 15 residues. Germline assignment: CDR1 SGHRS and CDR2 YFSETQ. CDR3 nucleotide sequence: TGCGCCAGCAGCTTGGATGAGACAGGGAGGGAGGGCCAGTTCTTC. Protein: CASSLDETGREGQFF.

V gene TRBV28 combines with J gene TRBJ2-2, with 9 nucleotides matching TRBD1. The trim removed 3 bases at V and 5 bases at J, leaving 4 bases unmatched. The CDR3 spans 15 residues. Germline CDR1 reads MDHEN; CDR2 reads SYDVKM. CDR3 bases: TGTGCCAGCAGTTTCCCCGGGACAGGGACCGGGGAGCTGTTTTTT. This gives the protein CASSFPGTGTGELFF.

This rearrangement joins TRBV6-1 to TRBJ2-5, with D unresolved. CDR1 MNHNS and CDR2 SASEGT come from the germline V gene. This CDR3 has 13 residues. V was clipped by 6 bases and J by 2 bases, with 10 bases between them. The CDR3 loop reads CASRIGPQETQYF. As DNA, the CDR3 is TGTGCCAGCAGGATCGGGCCACAAGAGACCCAGTACTTC.

The CDR3 reads CASSPTTRQETQYF. The DNA for the CDR3 is TGTGCCAGCAGCCCAACGACACGGCAAGAGACCCAGTACTTC. This sequence joins TRBV7-3 and TRBJ2-5, with D unresolved. With 5 bases removed from V and 2 bases from J, the gap between germline ends came to 12 bases. CDR3 length equals 14 residues. The germline CDR1 and CDR2 sequences are SGHTA and FQGTGA.

The genes are TRBV6-5 and TRBJ2-5; maybe TRBD2 (7 bases). The germline CDR1 and CDR2 sequences are MNHEY and SVGAGI. This CDR3 has 15 residues. V was pared by 6 bases and J by 1 base, with 15 bases between. CDR3: CASSLSGGPQETQYF. The CDR3 region has the DNA TGTGCCAGCAGCCTGTCGGGGGGCCCCCAAGAGACCCAGTACTTC.

This chain joins TRBV2 and TRBJ2-7, with TRBD1 matching 8 bases. V lost 5 bases, J lost 3 bases, and 3 bases stayed unmatched. There are 13 residues in the CDR3. Germline loops: CDR1 SNHLY, CDR2 FYNNEI. CDR3 sequence reads: CASSRTGLYEQYF. The CDR3 bases are TGTGCCAGCAGTAGGACAGGGCTCTACGAGCAGTACTTC.

This CDR3 is CASSEIEGSGYGYTF. CDR3 nucleotides: TGTGCCAGCAGTGAAATCGAGGGGTCGGGCTATGGCTACACCTTC. This chain connects TRBV6-1 to TRBJ1-2, with D possibly TRBD1 on 5 matching bases. V dropped 2 bases and J dropped 4 bases, with 14 bases sitting between them. Germline V gives CDR1 MNHNS, CDR2 SASEGT. The CDR3 runs 15 residues.

V is TRBV11-3 and J is TRBJ2-1, with TRBD2 as a possible D gene (5 bases). V was pared by 1 base and J by 6 bases, with 10 bases between. Germline values: CDR1 SGHNT, CDR2 YENEEA. The CDR3 loop spans 14 amino acids. In DNA form, the CDR3 reads TGTGCCAGCAGCTTAGGTCGGACTTTCAATGAGCAGTTCTTC. It encodes CASSLGRTFNEQFF.

The V call is TRBV28, the J call TRBJ2-1, with 9 nucleotides matching TRBD2. This CDR3 has 15 residues. Germline-derived CDR1 and CDR2 are MDHEN and SYDVKM. V was pared by 6 bases and J by 7 bases, with 10 bases of the junction left unmatched. The CDR3 loop reads CASRPGTSIANEQFF. CDR3 DNA: TGTGCCAGCAGACCCGGGACTAGCATCGCGAATGAGCAGTTCTTC.

CDR3 nucleotide sequence: TGTGCCAGTAGTTGGGCCAGGGGGGAATACGAGCAGTACTTC. It yields the protein CASSWARGEYEQYF. This rearrangement joins TRBV19 to TRBJ2-7; the D gene is possibly TRBD1 (7 bases). CDR3 size: 14 residues. V was cut by 5 bases and J by 4 bases, with 15 bases left in between. Germline V lookup: CDR1 LNHDA, CDR2 SQIVND (reference sequence). Full variable domain (remainder filled in from reference TRBV19 and TRBJ2-7): DGGITQSPKYLFRKEGQNVTLSCEQNLNHDAMYWYRQDPGQGLRLIYYSQIVNDFQKGDIAEGYSVSREKKESFPLTVTSAQKNPTAFYLCASSWARGEYEQYFGPGTRLTVT.

V usage is TRBV5-1 and J usage is TRBJ2-2, with D perhaps TRBD2 (6 bases). V lost 0 bases, J lost 4 bases, and 13 bases lay in between. Germline assignment: CDR1 SGHRS and CDR2 YFSETQ. The CDR3 spans 16 residues. The CDR3 loop is CASSLVGGAVTGELFF. CDR3 bases: TGCGCCAGCAGCTTGGTTGGAGGGGCGGTCACCGGGGAGCTGTTTTTT.